These 7 T cell receptor beta chains were all obtained from the same sample, sequenced in a study of response to subunit inactivated influenza vaccine. TCRdb called the RT-PCR reads again in MiXCR, with one record for every CDR3 protein. The table lists 530,000 or so distinct CDR3 sequences, 12% to 15% of them singletons, with approximately 12% in the top ten. Sequencing used PBMCs from blood, obtained 11 to 12 days after vaccination. These receptors came from a man in his fifties or sixties who received an inactivated influenza vaccine.

V usage is TRBV12-3 or TRBV12-4 and J usage is TRBJ2-7; D is unresolved. The CDR3 runs 11 residues. Trimming removed 8 bases at V and 4 bases at J, with 9 bases between. CDR3 protein: CASGYLYEQYF. Here the CDR3 DNA reads TGTGCCAGCGGTTATCTGTACGAGCAGTACTTC.

This clonotype was detected only a few times. The rearrangement joins TRBV29-1 to TRBJ2-2, with TRBD1 identical over 8 bases. The germline gives CDR1 SQVTM, CDR2 ANQGSEA. V trimming: 8 bases; J trimming: 0 bases; junction bases outside the gene matches: 5. The CDR3 is made up of 14 amino acids. The CDR3 sequence is CSTRGPTNTGELFF. CDR3 DNA: TGCAGCACCAGGGGGCCAACGAACACCGGGGAGCTGTTTTTT.

A few counts support this clonotype. CDR3 residues: CASSIDLTWSTDTQYF. The CDR3 DNA follows: TGTGCCAGTAGTATCGACTTGACATGGAGCACAGATACGCAGTATTTT. V and J are TRBV19 and TRBJ2-3; no definite D call. With 3 bases removed from V and 0 bases from J, the gap between germline ends came to 13 bases. The V gene's germline CDR1 is LNHDA and CDR2 SQIVND (reference sequence). The CDR3 contains 16 residues.

The rearrangement uses TRBV20-1 and TRBJ2-7, with 7 nucleotides matching TRBD2. V dropped 3 bases and J dropped 3; count of bases not matched to a gene: 5. The germline V gene encodes CDR1 DFQATT and CDR2 SNEGSKA (reference sequence). The CDR3 is 13 residues long. CDR3 sequence (DNA): TGCAGTGCTAGGCTGCGGGAGAGCTACGAGCAGTACTTC. This encodes CSARLRESYEQYF.

This chain uses TRBV7-9 with TRBJ2-7; maybe TRBD2 (6 bases). This CDR3 comprises 11 residues. The V end was cut by 6 bases, the J end by 8 bases, with 11 bases between. Germline V gives CDR1 SEHNR, CDR2 FQNEAQ (reference sequence). The CDR3 loop reads CASSPGTQQYF. The CDR3 DNA is TGTGCCAGCAGTCCCGGGACTCAGCAGTACTTC.

The chain combines TRBV20-1 with TRBJ1-5; 7 nucleotides line up with TRBD1. The CDR3 runs 13 residues. The V segment lost 6 bases and the J segment 3 bases; nucleotides outside the gene matches: 5. Germline V CDR1 and CDR2: DFQATT, SNEGSKA (reference sequence). This CDR3 is CSATGQDNQPQHF. CDR3 DNA sequence: TGCAGTGCAACCGGACAGGACAATCAGCCCCAGCATTTT.

This chain connects TRBV7-8 to TRBJ2-5; 12 bases line up with TRBD2. There are 15 residues in the CDR3. The germline CDR1 and CDR2 sequences are SGHVS and FQNEAQ. After removal of 5 bases from V and 3 bases from J, the junction contained 4 bases not matched to a gene. The CDR3 DNA follows: TGTGCCAGCAGCACCGGACTAGCGGGAAAAGAGACCCAGTACTTC. Protein product: CASSTGLAGKETQYF.